What follows is one T cell receptor (beta chain) and its context. This record comes from a study of T-cell memory formation after mild COVID-19. TCRdb re-called the 5' RACE reads with MiXCR, one entry per CDR3 protein. The data hold hundreds of thousands of distinct CDR3 sequences, with around 18% observed a single time. Trimming cost V 1 base and J 6 bases, with 11 bases left between them. Germline lookup yields CDR1 SGHRS and CDR2 YFSETQ. This CDR3 has 13 amino acids. The material sequenced was PBMCs or a T cell subset sorted from them (not recorded which). The receptor was derived from an adult woman who had mild COVID-19 (a few samples of this study predate the infection). Cell type and time point are not known. This chain joins TRBV5-1 and TRBJ2-7; TRBD2 might be the D (5 bases). The CDR3 sequence: CASSLLLGSEQYF. The CDR3 nucleotides read TGCGCCAGCAGCTTGTTACTGGGGAGCGAGCAGTACTTC.